The rows below give T cell receptor beta chains drawn from one sample of a study of cytomegalovirus exposure and HLA in healthy donors. Generated by immunoSEQ multiplex PCR, the TCRdb table keeps only in-frame clones and is missing some. Of under 70,000 clones in the sample, about 65% were seen once. Sequenced material: PBMCs. The receptors come from a woman between 25 and 40 years old in good health and CMV-seronegative. Both conserved end residues are part of each CDR3. The D gene is left open where the match is weak. Clone sizes are given selectively: once, few, many, or a class where the clone is expanded.

size	D	V	J	CDR3	DNA
-	TRBD1	TRBV11-2	TRBJ2-5	CASSLVPGTGAGKETQYF	TGTGCCAGCAGCTTAGTTCCGGGGACAGGCGCTGGGAAAGAGACCCAGTACTTC
few	-	TRBV6-1	TRBJ1-4	CASSGLSPTNEKLFF	TGTGCCAGCAGTGGACTGAGTCCAACTAATGAAAAACTGTTTTTT
-	TRBD1	TRBV5-1	TRBJ1-3	CASSFGTGGGNTIYF	TGCGCCAGCAGCTTCGGGACAGGGGGTGGAAACACCATATATTTT
-	TRBD1	TRBV11-3	TRBJ2-7	CASSRTGDGMYEQYF	TGTGCCAGCAGCAGGACAGGGGACGGTATGTACGAGCAGTACTTC
few	-	TRBV5-1	TRBJ2-2	CASSFGDTGELFF	TGCGCCAGCAGCTTCGGGGACACCGGGGAGCTGTTTTTT
-	-	TRBV11-2	TRBJ2-7	CASSPFYEQYF	TGTGCCAGCAGCCCGTTTTACGAGCAGTACTTC
-	TRBD2	TRBV5-1	TRBJ2-2	CASSLAPSGGPGELFF	TGCGCCAGCAGCTTGGCCCCTAGCGGGGGGCCCGGGGAGCTGTTTTTT
-	-	TRBV5-1	TRBJ1-4	CASREGTLPTNEKLFF	TGCGCCAGCAGGGAGGGGACCCTTCCAACTAATGAAAAACTGTTTTTT
-	TRBD1	TRBV19	TRBJ1-6	CASNTGQGTFSPLHF	TGTGCCAGTAACACCGGACAGGGGACTTTCTCACCCCTCCACTTT
-	-	TRBV27	TRBJ1-2	CASSFSQGHYGYTF	TGTGCCAGCAGTTTTTCACAGGGCCACTATGGCTACACCTTC
-	-	TRBV4-3	TRBJ1-5	CASSQVGGGYQPQHF	TGCGCCAGCAGCCAAGTGGGCGGGGGCTATCAGCCCCAGCATTTT
-	TRBD1	TRBV7-6	TRBJ2-3	CASTLETGLDTQYF	TGTGCCAGCACACTAGAGACAGGGCTCGATACGCAGTATTTT
-	TRBD2	TRBV7-8	TRBJ2-3	CASSLLAGGTDTQYF	TGTGCCAGCAGCCTCCTAGCGGGGGGTACGGATACGCAGTATTTT
-	-	TRBV27	TRBJ2-2	CASRISMTGELFF	TGTGCCAGCAGGATTAGCATGACCGGGGAGCTGTTTTTT
-	-	TRBV6-5	TRBJ1-1	CASGRSPNTEAFF	TGTGCCAGCGGTCGGAGCCCGAACACTGAAGCTTTCTTT
-	-	TRBV19	TRBJ1-6	CASSITGGTSPLHF	TGTGCCAGTAGTATCACTGGGGGCACGTCACCCCTCCACTTT
few	-	TRBV4-1	TRBJ2-3	CASSQVAGSDTQYF	TGCGCCAGCAGCCAAGTTGCAGGGTCAGATACGCAGTATTTT
-	TRBD1	TRBV5-1	TRBJ2-7	CASSLEGGTGPYEQYF	TGCGCCAGCAGCTTGGAGGGGGGGACAGGGCCCTACGAGCAGTACTTC
-	TRBD1	TRBV7-2	TRBJ2-7	CASSLAVTGGDEQYF	TGTGCCAGCAGCTTAGCGGTAACAGGGGGAGACGAGCAGTACTTC
few	TRBD1	TRBV5-6	TRBJ1-1	CASSLQARTGLAFF	TGTGCCAGCAGCCTCCAGGCCCGGACAGGTTTGGCTTTCTTT
-	TRBD2	TRBV7-3	TRBJ2-1	CASSLARSGAGNEQFF	TGTGCCAGCAGCTTAGCGCGTAGCGGGGCGGGCAATGAGCAGTTCTTC
-	-	TRBV6-1	TRBJ2-7	CASSEGVHRINYEQYF	TGTGCCAGCAGTGAAGGGGTTCACAGGATCAACTACGAGCAGTACTTC
few	TRBD2	TRBV6-1	TRBJ2-3	CASSDQAGSTDTQYF	TGTGCCAGCAGTGATCAAGCGGGGAGCACAGATACGCAGTATTTT
-	TRBD2	TRBV28	TRBJ2-7	CASSPTGLANLVHRQYF	TGTGCCAGCAGTCCCACGGGACTAGCGAATTTGGTTCATAGGCAGTACTTC
-	-	TRBV6-6	TRBJ1-1	CASQNQGGGTEAFF	TGTGCCAGCCAGAATCAGGGTGGCGGCACTGAAGCTTTCTTT
few	-	TRBV11-3	TRBJ2-3	CASSRGTPSTDTQYF	TGTGCCAGCAGCCGCGGGACCCCCAGCACAGATACGCAGTATTTT
-	TRBD2	TRBV11-3	TRBJ2-5	CASSSSGGEETQYF	TGTGCCAGCAGCAGTAGCGGGGGGGAAGAGACCCAGTACTTC
-	-	TRBV7-2	TRBJ2-3	CASSRQRSDTQYF	TGTGCCAGCAGCCGACAGAGATCAGATACGCAGTATTTT
-	TRBD1	TRBV11-2	TRBJ2-7	CASSLGDRAGEQYF	TGTGCCAGCAGCTTAGGGGACAGGGCTGGCGAGCAGTACTTC
-	TRBD2	TRBV27	TRBJ2-2	CASSLWGQAGGGTGELFF	TGTGCCAGCAGTTTATGGGGGCAAGCGGGGGGAGGGACCGGGGAGCTGTTTTTT
few	-	TRBV6-5	TRBJ2-7	CASSPGTALREQYF	TGTGCCAGCAGTCCGGGGACTGCCTTAAGAGAGCAGTACTTC
medium-sized	-	TRBV6-5	TRBJ1-1	CASSYETGSMNTEAFF	TGTGCCAGCAGTTACGAAACGGGGAGCATGAACACTGAAGCTTTCTTT
once	TRBD1	TRBV5-6	TRBJ2-7	CASSLPPGQGPYEQYF	TGTGCCAGCAGCTTGCCTCCGGGACAGGGTCCCTACGAGCAGTACTTC
-	TRBD2	TRBV29-1	TRBJ2-1	CSATSGGALLGNEQFF	TGCAGCGCGACTAGCGGGGGGGCACTTTTGGGCAATGAGCAGTTCTTC
-	-	TRBV6-5	TRBJ2-1	CASSYGQGPYNEQFF	TGTGCCAGCAGTTACGGGCAGGGCCCTTACAATGAGCAGTTCTTC
-	TRBD1	TRBV6-1	TRBJ1-4	CASSFDRANEKLFF	TGTGCCAGCAGTTTCGACAGGGCTAATGAAAAACTGTTTTTT
-	TRBD1	TRBV7-9	TRBJ2-1	CASSPLDRLYNEQFF	TGTGCCAGCAGCCCACTGGACAGGCTGTACAATGAGCAGTTCTTC
few	-	TRBV5-1	TRBJ2-7	CASRPSSSYEQYF	TGCGCCAGCAGGCCTAGTTCGTCCTACGAGCAGTACTTC
-	-	TRBV28	TRBJ2-3	CASSLEASTDTQYF	TGTGCCAGCAGTTTGGAGGCGAGCACAGATACGCAGTATTTT
-	-	TRBV2	TRBJ2-7	CASSVRTWFYEQYF	TGTGCCAGCAGTGTTAGGACTTGGTTTTACGAGCAGTACTTC
-	-	TRBV30	TRBJ1-1	CAWRDTSISRMNTEAFF	TGTGCCTGGAGGGATACTAGTATCTCACGGATGAACACTGAAGCTTTCTTT